This paragraph reports one T cell receptor (beta chain). Its matching antigen is unknown. The TCRbeta library incorporated unique molecular identifiers. TCRdb recomputed calls from the PCR reads with MiXCR, one row per CDR3 protein. The sample has about 310,000 distinct CDR3 sequences, 23% seen once. This record comes from a study of T-cell reconstitution after alpha-beta-depleted transplantation in children. Overall study findings and caveats: In some patients, recipient T cells and intrathymic progenitors surviving conditioning explained high day-60 diversity.

CDR3 length equals 15 residues. From germline, CDR1 is MGHRA and CDR2 YSYEKL. V lost 4 bases and J 8 bases, leaving 19 bases between the germline ends. The sample in question was PBMCs, mostly from graft donor cells, obtained 180 days after TCRalphabeta/CD19-depleted stem cell transplant. The source of this sequence is a male patient between 10 and 17 years old who had a stem cell transplant for acute lymphoblastic leukemia, so the T cells may come from the graft donor. The rearrangement joins TRBV4-1 to TRBJ2-3; tentative D call: TRBD2 (6 bases). CDR3: CASSPQGLVSATQYF. CDR3 nucleotides: TGCGCCAGCAGCCCGCAGGGACTTGTCTCCGCTACGCAGTATTTT.